Shown below are 10 T cell receptor beta chains from a single sample sequenced in a study of cytomegalovirus exposure and HLA in healthy donors. The study ran its PCR with 60 Vbeta and 13 Jbeta primers. Method: immunoSEQ multiplex PCR; TCRdb's copy keeps in-frame clones and lacks some. The profile shows some 130,000 clones, 80% of them singletons. Sequenced input: PBMCs. All receptors come from a man aged 30-40 years in good health and CMV-seronegative.

Notes on this clone: The sample contains more than one DNA sequence encoding this CDR3. The J gene is TRBJ2-7, the V gene TRBV6-5; 8 nucleotides agree with TRBD1. This CDR3 spans 13 amino acids. The germline V gene encodes CDR1 MNHEY and CDR2 SVGAGI. V gave up 6 bases and J gave up 3 bases; unmatched junction bases: 4. The CDR3 protein is CASSRDRGYEQYF. The CDR3 bases are TGTGCCAGCAGCCGAGACAGGGGCTACGAGCAGTACTTC.

V usage is TRBV19 and J usage is TRBJ2-3; 8 nucleotides line up with TRBD2. CDR3 length: 15 amino acids. Germline lookup yields CDR1 LNHDA and CDR2 SQIVND (reference sequence). With 6 bases clipped from V and 0 bases from J, the junction kept 5 bases outside the gene matches. Written as DNA, the CDR3 is TGTGCCAGTAGAATTACTAGCGGAAGCACAGATACGCAGTATTTT. It codes for CASRITSGSTDTQYF.

This clone was counted a few times. The chain carries TRBV28 and TRBJ1-2, with unresolved D. The CDR3 totals 13 residues. CDR1 and CDR2 (germline): MDHEN, SYDVKM. The ends were cut back, 1 base at V and 4 bases at J, with 7 bases in the middle. CDR3 DNA: TGTGCCAGCAGTTTATCCCCCAGCTATGGCTACACCTTC. Amino acids: CASSLSPSYGYTF.

V gene TRBV5-6 combines with J gene TRBJ1-2, with D possibly being TRBD1 (5 bases). CDR3 length equals 15 residues. Per germline, CDR1 SGHDT and CDR2 YYEEEE. The V end lost 6 bases, the J end lost 5 bases, and 20 bases lay between the germline ends. The CDR3 DNA is TGTGCCAGCATCCTTACTACAGGATCGAAATATGGCTACACCTTC. This encodes CASILTTGSKYGYTF.

CDR3 protein: CASSLQGSGGYTF. For the CDR3, the DNA is TGTGCCAGCAGCTTACAGGGATCGGGTGGCTACACCTTC. The V call is TRBV5-4, the J call TRBJ1-2; D perhaps matches TRBD1 (6 bases). This CDR3 region has 13 residues. V was clipped by 2 bases and J by 7 bases, with 12 bases between them. CDR1 and CDR2 (germline): SGHNT, YYREEE (reference sequence).

As DNA, the CDR3 is TGTGCCTGGAGGGGACAGGGATTAGGCACTGAAGCTTTCTTT. It is translated as CAWRGQGLGTEAFF. The chain carries TRBV30 and TRBJ1-1; TRBD1 matches 9 bases. Germline loops: CDR1 GTSNPN, CDR2 SVGIG (reference sequence). V shed 3 bases, J shed 4 bases, and the junction held 6 bases outside the gene matches. The CDR3 contains 14 residues. Complete variable domain (other parts from reference TRBV30 and TRBJ1-1): SQTIHQWPATLVQPVGSPLSLECTVEGTSNPNLYWYRQAAGRGLQLLFYSVGIGQISSEVPQNLSASRPQDRQFILSSKKLLLSDSGFYLCAWRGQGLGTEAFFGQGTRLTVV.

The rearrangement uses TRBV6-5 and TRBJ1-2; the match to TRBD1 covers 8 bases. The germline V gene encodes CDR1 MNHEY and CDR2 SVGAGI. This CDR3 spans 14 amino acids. The V and J ends lost 5 bases and 2 bases, in that order; junction bases with no gene match: 4. CDR3 coding DNA: TGTGCCAGCAGTCAGGGGGCTCCAAACTATGGCTACACCTTC. Amino acid sequence: CASSQGAPNYGYTF.

The chain joins TRBV27 to TRBJ2-2; 10 positions match TRBD2. Germline V CDR1 and CDR2: MNHEY, SMNVEV (reference sequence). V lost 6 bases and J lost 6; bases outside the gene matches: 7. The CDR3 has 15 residues. The CDR3 nucleotides are TGTGCCAGCAGGATGATAGCGGGAGGTTCCGGGGAGCTGTTTTTT. Translated, it gives CASRMIAGGSGELFF.

The CDR3 DNA is TGTGCCAGCAGCTACGGGGTCGTAGACTACGAGCAGTACTTC. Its protein product is CASSYGVVDYEQYF. The chain uses TRBV7-2 and TRBJ2-7; D might be TRBD2 (5 bases). Germline CDR1 reads SGHTA; CDR2 reads FQGNSA. Trimming took off 4 bases at V and 3 bases at J, with 13 bases between the two ends. The length of the CDR3 is 14 residues.

The chain is built from TRBV4-3 and TRBJ1-5; D not certain. There are 13 residues in the CDR3. Trimming removed 0 bases from V and 6 bases from J, with 6 bases in between. Germline loops: CDR1 LGHNA, CDR2 YSLEER. This CDR3 reads CASSQDRGQPQHF. CDR3 in DNA: TGCGCCAGCAGCCAAGATCGGGGTCAGCCCCAGCATTTT.